Each of the 6 T cell receptor beta chains below was sequenced from the same sample in a study of graft-versus-host responses after intestinal transplantation. Sequencing was performed with immunoSEQ multiplex PCR; in TCRdb, only in-frame clones are kept and a portion is missing. The sample includes some 45,000 clones, about 94% of them seen just once. The sample was PBMCs, taken around 350 days after intestinal transplant. The source of these receptors is a human patient who received an intestinal transplant, so some T cells may come from the graft donor.

V and J are TRBV28 and TRBJ2-1, with 11 nucleotides matching TRBD2. J lost 9 bases, V lost 1 base, and 8 bases had no gene match. The CDR3 is 16 residues long. Germline V lookup: CDR1 MDHEN, CDR2 SYDVKM. The CDR3 here is CASSLFLAGGVGEQFF. The DNA for the CDR3 is TGTGCCAGCAGTTTATTCTTAGCGGGAGGGGTCGGTGAGCAGTTCTTC.

This chain uses TRBV18 with TRBJ2-5, with a weak D call TRBD2 (6 bases). V lost 6 bases to trimming and J lost 5 bases, with 19 bases between them. Germline-derived CDR1 and CDR2 are KGHSH and LQKENI. The CDR3 length is 15 residues. The CDR3 DNA reads as TGTGCCAGCTCCCATAACGTAGCGGAGGGGGAGACCCAGTACTTC. Its protein is CASSHNVAEGETQYF.

The chain combines TRBV19 with TRBJ1-5; 9 bases align to TRBD1. In germline, CDR1 is LNHDA, CDR2 SQIVND (reference sequence). The CDR3 is made up of 15 amino acids. Losses at the gene ends were 7 bases for V and 4 bases for J; bases not matched to a gene: 8. CDR3 residues: CASIRRGQGNQPQHF. CDR3 coding DNA: TGTGCCAGTATCCGAAGAGGACAGGGGAATCAGCCCCAGCATTTT.

This clone was seen a few times. The gene calls are TRBV7-1 and TRBJ1-1; D is unresolved. TRBV7-1 is reported as an ORF; its role is uncertain. Trimming took off 6 bases at V and 8 bases at J, with 10 bases between the two ends. The CDR3 has 11 amino acids. CDR3 region: CASSRTLEAFF. Here the CDR3 DNA reads TGTGCCAGCAGTCGGACCTTGGAAGCTTTCTTT.

The chain carries TRBV7-6 and TRBJ2-7; no definite D call. CDR1 and CDR2 from the germline V gene are SGHVS and FNYEAQ. Between the trimmed V and J ends, which lost 4 bases and 7 bases, there was a span of 8 bases. The CDR3 is 11 amino acids. CDR3 bases: TGTGCCAGCAGCTGGGCCGGGGAGCAGTACTTC. It yields the protein CASSWAGEQYF.

This clone was observed a single time. The chain has TRBV28 and TRBJ2-7, with D uncertain. The CDR3 sequence is 14 residues long. Trimming left V 7 bases short and J 2 bases short, with 15 bases between. Germline loops: CDR1 MDHEN, CDR2 SYDVKM. The CDR3 protein is CASNSEIWPYEQYF. The CDR3 bases are TGTGCCAGCAACTCGGAGATCTGGCCCTACGAGCAGTACTTC.